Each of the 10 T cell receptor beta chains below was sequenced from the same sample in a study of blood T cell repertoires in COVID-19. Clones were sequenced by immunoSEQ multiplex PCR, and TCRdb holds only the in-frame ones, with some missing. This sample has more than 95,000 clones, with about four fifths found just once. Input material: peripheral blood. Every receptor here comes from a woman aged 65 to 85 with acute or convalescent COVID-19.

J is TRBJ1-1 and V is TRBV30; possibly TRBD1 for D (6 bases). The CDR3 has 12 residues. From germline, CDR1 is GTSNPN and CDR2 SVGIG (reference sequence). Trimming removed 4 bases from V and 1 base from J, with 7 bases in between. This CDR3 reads CAWKQGNTEAFF. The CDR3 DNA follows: TGTGCCTGGAAACAGGGGAACACTGAAGCTTTCTTT.

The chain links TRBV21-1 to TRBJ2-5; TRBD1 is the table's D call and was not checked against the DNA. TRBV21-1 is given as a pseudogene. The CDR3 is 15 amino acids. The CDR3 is CASSKVPKNQETQYF. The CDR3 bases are TGTGCCAGCAGCAAAGTTCCAAAAAACCAAGAGACCCAGTACTTC.

The CDR3, as DNA: TGTGCCAGCGAACCTGGGGGGGCAAGCAATCAGCCCCAGCATTTT. Its translation is CASEPGGASNQPQHF. This chain joins TRBV28 and TRBJ1-5; weak D call: TRBD1 (6 bases). There are 15 residues in the CDR3. CDR1 is MDHEN and CDR2 is SYDVKM in the germline V gene. Trimming stripped 8 bases from V and 1 base from J, with 15 bases between.

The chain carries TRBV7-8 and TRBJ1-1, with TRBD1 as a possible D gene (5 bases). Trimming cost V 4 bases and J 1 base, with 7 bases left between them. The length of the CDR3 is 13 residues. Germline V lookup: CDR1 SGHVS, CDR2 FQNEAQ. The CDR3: CASSSTENTEAFF. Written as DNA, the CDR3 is TGTGCCAGCAGCTCGACAGAGAACACTGAAGCTTTCTTT.

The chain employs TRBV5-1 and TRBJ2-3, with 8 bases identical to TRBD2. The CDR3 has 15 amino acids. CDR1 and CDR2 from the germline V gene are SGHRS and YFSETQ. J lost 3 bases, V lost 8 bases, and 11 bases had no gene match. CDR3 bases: TGCGCCAGTACCCCCCAAGCGGGAGTGACAGATACGCAGTATTTT. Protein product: CASTPQAGVTDTQYF.

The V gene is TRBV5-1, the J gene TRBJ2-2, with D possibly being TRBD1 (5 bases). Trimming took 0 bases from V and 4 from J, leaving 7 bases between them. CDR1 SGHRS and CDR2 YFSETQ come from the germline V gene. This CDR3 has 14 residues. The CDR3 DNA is TGCGCCAGCAGCTTGGAACAGGTCACCGGGGAGCTGTTTTTT. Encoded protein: CASSLEQVTGELFF.

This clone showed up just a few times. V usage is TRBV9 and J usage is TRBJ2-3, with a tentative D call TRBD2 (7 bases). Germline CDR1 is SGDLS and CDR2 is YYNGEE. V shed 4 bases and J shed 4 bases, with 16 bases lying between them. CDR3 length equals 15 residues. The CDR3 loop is CASSRGGLFPDTQYF. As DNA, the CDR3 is TGTGCCAGCAGCCGCGGGGGCCTGTTCCCAGATACGCAGTATTTT.

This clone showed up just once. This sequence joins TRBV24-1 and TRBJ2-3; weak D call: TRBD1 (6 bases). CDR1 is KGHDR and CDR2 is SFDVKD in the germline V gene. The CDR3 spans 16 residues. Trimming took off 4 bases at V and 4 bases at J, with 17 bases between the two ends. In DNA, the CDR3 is TGTGCCACCAGTGACCCCGGACAGCGAACAGCAGATACGCAGTATTTT. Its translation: CATSDPGQRTADTQYF.

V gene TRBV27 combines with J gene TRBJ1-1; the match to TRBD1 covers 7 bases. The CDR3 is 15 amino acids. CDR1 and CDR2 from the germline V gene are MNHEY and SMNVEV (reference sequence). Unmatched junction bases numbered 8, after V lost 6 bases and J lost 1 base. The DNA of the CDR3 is TGTGCCAGCAGCCAATCCGGGACAGAGAACACTGAAGCTTTCTTT. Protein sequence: CASSQSGTENTEAFF.

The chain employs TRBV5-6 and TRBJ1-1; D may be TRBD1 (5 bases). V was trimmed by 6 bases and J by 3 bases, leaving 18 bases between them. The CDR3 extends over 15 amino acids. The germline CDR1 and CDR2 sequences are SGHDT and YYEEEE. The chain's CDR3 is CASMRRGWGDTEAFF. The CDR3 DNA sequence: TGTGCCAGCATGCGGAGAGGTTGGGGGGACACTGAAGCTTTCTTT.